Below, 21 T cell receptor beta chains from the same sample are listed, as sequenced in a study of T-cell memory formation after mild COVID-19. Each CDR3 protein gets one entry after TCRdb re-called the 5' RACE reads with MiXCR. The table includes approximately 580,000 distinct CDR3 sequences, 20% detected once. Sequencing used PBMCs or a T cell subset sorted from them (not recorded which). Receptor source: an adult woman who had mild COVID-19 (a few samples of this study predate the infection). Cell type and time point are not known.

This clonotype showed up many times. This sequence joins TRBV12-3 or TRBV12-4 and TRBJ2-1; 7 bases align to TRBD2. V lost 8 bases and J lost 3; bases outside the gene matches: 4. The CDR3 spans 13 residues. The CDR3 nucleotides are TGTGCCAGCGGAGCGGGGTACTACAATGAGCAGTTCTTC. This translates into CASGAGYYNEQFF.

This clonotype was counted many times. V gene TRBV20-1 combines with J gene TRBJ1-5, with D possibly matching TRBD1 (5 bases). Trimming took off 5 bases at V and 4 bases at J, with 9 bases between the two ends. The CDR3 sequence is 12 residues long. The germline CDR1 and CDR2 sequences are DFQATT and SNEGSKA (reference sequence). CDR3 DNA sequence: TGCAGTGCTCGGGACGGAAATCAGCCCCAGCATTTT. Amino acid sequence: CSARDGNQPQHF.

The rearrangement joins TRBV10-3 to TRBJ2-1; possibly TRBD1 for D (5 bases). This CDR3 has 19 amino acids. The germline V and J ends were trimmed by 0 bases and 6 bases, with 24 bases remaining between them. Germline loops: CDR1 ENHRY, CDR2 SYGVKD. The CDR3 reads CAISESPVQTERTSNEQFF. The DNA of the CDR3 is TGTGCCATCAGTGAGTCCCCCGTACAGACAGAGAGGACAAGCAATGAGCAGTTCTTC.

The rearrangement uses TRBV12-3 or TRBV12-4 and TRBJ2-7, with D possibly matching TRBD2 (5 bases). The CDR3 extends over 14 amino acids. V lost 1 base to trimming and J lost 2 bases, with 9 bases between them. DNA of the CDR3: TGTGCCAGCAGTTTAGGCGGACTCCCCTACGAGCAGTACTTC. Its translation: CASSLGGLPYEQYF.

This clonotype was counted a few times. The chain employs TRBV7-2 and TRBJ2-7; perhaps TRBD2 as D (7 bases). Germline-derived CDR1 and CDR2 are SGHTA and FQGNSA. The CDR3 has 13 amino acids. V lost 8 bases and J lost 2, with 13 bases in between. CDR3 residues: CASSGGAPYEQYF. CDR3 coding DNA: TGTGCCAGCTCGGGGGGCGCCCCCTACGAGCAGTACTTC.

This clonotype has ten or more counts. This sequence joins TRBV9 and TRBJ2-1, with D unresolved. The germline gives CDR1 SGDLS, CDR2 YYNGEE. V was clipped by 4 bases and J by 9 bases, with 20 bases between them. The CDR3 is made up of 15 amino acids. CDR3 in DNA: TGTGCCAGCAGCCCTCGGACCTCCCCGGATCGTGAGCAGTTCTTC. It specifies CASSPRTSPDREQFF.

V is TRBV6-6 and J is TRBJ2-3, with 10 bases fitting TRBD2. This CDR3 comprises 15 residues. Germline CDR1 and CDR2: MNHNY and SVGAGI (reference sequence). The V segment lost 6 bases and the J segment 2 bases; nucleotides outside the gene matches: 5. The CDR3 sequence: CASSSSGSITDTQYF. Written as DNA, the CDR3 is TGTGCCAGCAGCTCTAGCGGGAGTATCACAGATACGCAGTATTTT.

This clonotype was observed many times. The rearrangement links TRBV7-9 to TRBJ2-7, with a tentative D call TRBD2 (5 bases). The CDR3 is 13 residues long. CDR1 is SEHNR, CDR2 FQNEAQ, per germline (reference sequence). V gave up 3 bases and J gave up 2 bases, with 8 bases separating them. For the CDR3, the DNA is TGTGCCAGCAGCTTCGGGGATCCCTACGAGCAGTACTTC. This translates into CASSFGDPYEQYF.

This clonotype turned up a few times. V usage is TRBV12-3 or TRBV12-4 and J usage is TRBJ1-6; D perhaps matches TRBD1 (6 bases). The CDR3 is 13 amino acids. Trimming stripped 3 bases from V and 9 bases from J, with 9 bases between. DNA for the CDR3: TGTGCCAGCAGTTTTGGGACATCTTCACCCCTCCACTTT. Translation gives CASSFGTSSPLHF.

V gene TRBV5-1 combines with J gene TRBJ2-1; D remains ambiguous. This CDR3 is built from 14 residues. The V and J ends lost 1 base and 5 bases respectively, with 10 bases between them. CDR1 is SGHRS and CDR2 is YFSETQ in the germline V gene. As DNA, the CDR3 is TGCGCCAGCAGCTTGAGTAGTGGGGACAATGAGCAGTTCTTC. Encoded protein: CASSLSSGDNEQFF. Combining the CDR3 with reference TRBV5-1 and TRBJ2-1 gives the whole variable domain KAGVTQTPRYLIKTRGQQVTLSCSPISGHRSVSWYQQTPGQGLQFLFEYFSETQRNKGNFPGRFSGRQFSNSRSEMNVSTLELGDSALYLCASSLSSGDNEQFFGPGTRLTVL.

This clonotype has just a few counts. The rearrangement uses TRBV7-2 and TRBJ2-3, with 7 nucleotides matching TRBD1. The J segment lost 3 bases and the V segment lost 5 bases, leaving 8 bases of the junction unmatched. Germline lookup yields CDR1 SGHTA and CDR2 FQGNSA. The CDR3 has 15 residues. CDR3 DNA sequence: TGTGCCAGCAGCCCCTATACAGGGGCAACAGATACGCAGTATTTT. This encodes CASSPYTGATDTQYF.

Many counts were recorded for this clonotype. The chain combines TRBV6-1 with TRBJ2-3; 7 positions agree with TRBD2. Germline V CDR1 and CDR2: MNHNS, SASEGT. CDR3 size: 15 residues. J was trimmed by 6 bases and V by 6 bases; bases with no gene match: 12. This chain's CDR3 is CASRDTSAFGDTQYF. The DNA of the CDR3 is TGTGCCAGCAGGGATACTAGCGCCTTTGGGGATACGCAGTATTTT.

This clonotype was detected once. The genes are TRBV7-3 and TRBJ1-2; D gene unclear. The CDR3 runs to 12 residues. The germline V gene has CDR1 SGHTA and CDR2 FQGTGA. Trimming shortened V by 1 base and J by 8 bases, and 8 bases separated the two germline ends. Here the CDR3 DNA reads TGTGCCAGCAGCTTAAAGGAGGCCGGCTACACCTTC. Amino acids: CASSLKEAGYTF. The full variable domain, rest sourced from reference TRBV7-3 and TRBJ1-2, is GAGVSQTPSNKVTEKGKYVELRCDPISGHTALYWYRQSLGQGPEFLIYFQGTGAADDSGLPNDRFFAVRPEGSVSTLKIQRTERGDSAVYLCASSLKEAGYTFGSGTRLTVV.

This rearrangement joins TRBV5-1 to TRBJ1-1; TRBD1 agrees at 8 bases. The CDR3 length is 15 residues. The J segment lost 0 bases and the V segment lost 3 bases, leaving 4 bases of the junction unmatched. The V gene's germline CDR1 is SGHRS and CDR2 YFSETQ. The CDR3 nucleotides are TGCGCCAGCAGCTCCTGGACAGGGCTGAACACTGAAGCTTTCTTT. It encodes CASSSWTGLNTEAFF. Full variable domain (rest looked up from reference TRBV5-1 and TRBJ1-1): KAGVTQTPRYLIKTRGQQVTLSCSPISGHRSVSWYQQTPGQGLQFLFEYFSETQRNKGNFPGRFSGRQFSNSRSEMNVSTLELGDSALYLCASSSWTGLNTEAFFGQGTRLTVV.

J is TRBJ2-5 and V is TRBV20-1; D uncertain. CDR1 and CDR2 from the germline V gene are DFQATT and SNEGSKA (reference sequence). CDR3 length equals 14 residues. Trimming stripped 3 bases from V and 2 bases from J, with 13 bases between. CDR3 nucleotide sequence: TGCAGTGCTAGGGTGCCTTCCGCTCAAGAGACCCAGTACTTC. It translates to CSARVPSAQETQYF.

The table lists this clonotype with a few counts. This chain links TRBV12-3 or TRBV12-4 with TRBJ2-5; D uncertain. The CDR3 contains 13 residues. V was trimmed by 1 base and J by 4 bases, leaving 7 bases between them. CDR3 in amino acids: CASSLGVLETQYF. For the CDR3, the DNA is TGTGCCAGCAGTTTAGGGGTCCTAGAGACCCAGTACTTC.

In this sample, this clonotype turned up a few times. CDR3 coding DNA: TGTGCCACCAGTGATTCAGGATCGGGGGACGGTAGCTACGAGCAGTACTTC. Amino acids: CATSDSGSGDGSYEQYF. The chain joins TRBV24-1 to TRBJ2-7, with D perhaps matching TRBD2 (6 bases). CDR3 length: 17 amino acids. CDR1 and CDR2 from the germline V gene are KGHDR and SFDVKD. Trimming took 2 bases from V and 3 from J, leaving 19 bases between them.

J is TRBJ2-7 and V is TRBV6-2 or TRBV6-3; D not resolved. Trimming cost V 6 bases and J 2 bases, with 14 bases left between them. The CDR3 loop spans 14 amino acids. Germline CDR1 MNHEY, CDR2 SVGEGT. CDR3 bases: TGTGCCAGCAGCCTCGAGAAGGGCCCCTACGAGCAGTACTTC. Protein sequence: CASSLEKGPYEQYF.

Only a few counts were recorded for this clonotype. V and J are TRBV12-3 or TRBV12-4 and TRBJ1-4; D remains ambiguous. The CDR3 extends over 17 amino acids. V shed 3 bases and J shed 5 bases, with 19 bases lying between them. The CDR3 coding sequence is TGTGCCAGCAGTTTCGGTCCCACGGCCTACGAAAATGAAAAACTGTTTTTT. It encodes CASSFGPTAYENEKLFF.

This clonotype has only a few counts. V gene TRBV18 combines with J gene TRBJ2-7, with a possible D match to TRBD1 (6 bases). V was cut by 6 bases and J by 4 bases, with 13 bases left in between. CDR1 is KGHSH, CDR2 LQKENI, per germline. The CDR3 loop spans 13 amino acids. CDR3 nucleotide sequence: TGTGCCAGCTCGCAGGGGAGATTTTACGAGCAGTACTTC. The encoded protein is CASSQGRFYEQYF.

The rearrangement links TRBV12-3 or TRBV12-4 to TRBJ2-1; D gene unclear. V was shortened by 1 base and J by 4 bases, with 14 bases between the two germline ends. The CDR3 is made up of 16 amino acids. The chain's CDR3 is CASSLGQASRYNEQFF. CDR3 bases: TGTGCCAGCAGTTTAGGGCAGGCCAGTAGGTACAATGAGCAGTTCTTC.